This TCR beta chain stems from a study of blood T cells in healthy people across ages. Combining a sample-barcoded 5' primer with a J-beta primer mix, a second PCR ran for roughly 7 to 11 cycles. A single record per CDR3 protein comes from TCRdb applying MiXCR to the 5' RACE reads. The sample contains 600,000 or so distinct CDR3 sequences, 20% to 25% of which appear only once. Study-level results: The study lacked donor CMV status, which possibly confounded expanded clonotype changes. Roughly linear age-related decline in beta diversity appeared, significant by age 40.

This clonotype was detected only a few times. Antigen: not known. The CDR3 runs to 14 residues. The germline CDR1 and CDR2 sequences are SEHNR and FQNEAQ (reference sequence). V was cut by 5 bases and J by 6 bases, with 17 bases left in between. The clonotype was recovered from a man in his 70s in good health. V and J are TRBV7-9 and TRBJ2-7; D perhaps matches TRBD1 (6 bases). Sequencing used blood. The CDR3 DNA reads as TGTGCCAGCAGCGTTACCGGGACAAAAAGCGAGCAGTACTTC. Translated, it gives CASSVTGTKSEQYF. Full variable domain (outside the CDR3, taken from reference TRBV7-9 and TRBJ2-7): DTGVSQNPRHKITKRGQNVTFRCDPISEHNRLYWYRQTLGQGPEFLTYFQNEAQLEKSRLLSDRFSAERPKGSFSTLEIQRTEQGDSAMYLCASSVTGTKSEQYFGPGTRLTVT.